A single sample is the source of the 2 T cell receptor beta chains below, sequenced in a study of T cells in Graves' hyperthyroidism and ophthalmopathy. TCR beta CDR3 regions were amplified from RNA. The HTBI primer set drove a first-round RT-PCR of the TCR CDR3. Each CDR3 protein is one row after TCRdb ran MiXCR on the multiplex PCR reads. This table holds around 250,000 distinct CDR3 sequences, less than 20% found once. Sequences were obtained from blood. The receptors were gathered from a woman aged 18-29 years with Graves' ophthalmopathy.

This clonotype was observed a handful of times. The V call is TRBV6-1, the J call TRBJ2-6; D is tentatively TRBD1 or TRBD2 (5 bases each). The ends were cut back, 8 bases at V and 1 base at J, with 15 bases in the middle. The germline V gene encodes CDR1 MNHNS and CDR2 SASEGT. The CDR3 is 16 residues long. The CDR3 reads CASAGRARSGANVLTF. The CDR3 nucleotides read TGTGCCAGCGCGGGCAGGGCAAGATCTGGGGCCAACGTCCTGACTTTC.

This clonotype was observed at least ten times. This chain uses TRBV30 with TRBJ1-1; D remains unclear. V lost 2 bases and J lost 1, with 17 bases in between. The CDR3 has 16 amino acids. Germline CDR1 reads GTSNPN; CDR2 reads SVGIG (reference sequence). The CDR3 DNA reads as TGTGCCTGGAGTATCGCCCGCTGGGTACCGAACACTGAAGCTTTCTTT. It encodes CAWSIARWVPNTEAFF.